This TCR beta chain was captured in a study of CD4+ T cells in melanoma. Whole-study results and caveats: A reported correlation linked neoantigen-specific CD4+ T cells to CD8+, macrophage and B cell function. Diverse differentiation states were reported for melanoma neoantigen-specific CD4+ T cells.

On this clone itself: Its antigen is not known.

TCRdb keeps only in-frame clones here, not all; method: immunoSEQ multiplex PCR. Of about 50,000 clones listed, 85% to 90% were seen once; the top ten hold about 11%. The CDR3 extends over 13 amino acids. V gave up 1 base and J gave up 5 bases, with 7 bases separating them. Germline V gives CDR1 SGHTA, CDR2 FQGNSA. This receptor was obtained from a human donor with melanoma. The chain links TRBV7-2 to TRBJ2-3, with D unresolved. Sequenced material: peripheral blood. CDR3: CASSLGARDTQYF. In DNA form, the CDR3 reads TGTGCCAGCAGCTTAGGGGCTAGAGATACGCAGTATTTT. The variable domain in full, completed from reference TRBV7-2 and TRBJ2-3, reads GAGVSQSPSNKVTEKGKDVELRCDPISGHTALYWYRQSLGQGLEFLIYFQGNSAPDKSGLPSDRFSAERTGGSVSTLTIQRTQQEDSAVYLCASSLGARDTQYFGPGTRLTVL.